This T cell receptor beta chain was profiled in a study of shared clonotypes between healthy human individuals (dated by TCRdb to 2020 to 2021). About the investigation overall: The cohort included a few men and a couple of women between 18 and 49 years of age. For each donor, CD4 naive and CD4 memory were each given three plates, CD8 naive was given two plates, and CD8 memory was given one plate. The study deeply sequenced blood TCR repertoires of roughly five healthy adults to estimate repertoire size and the extent of clonotype sharing between individuals. To increase sequencing depth and limit assay-specific biases, TCR repertoire library preparation and sequencing were carried out by different laboratories using diverse techniques. Between about 0.9 and 8.9 billion PBMCs per donor were obtained by leukapheresis. Points the paper makes about the study in general: When four donors were compared, the shared fraction of clonotypes was about 5% for naive CD4, about 4% for naive CD8, 2% to 2.5% for memory CD4, and under 0.5% for memory CD8. Even with the large sequencing depth, rarefaction of the sorted-subset datasets indicated that sequencing was incomplete. Compared with non-shared clonotypes, the clonotypes found in all four sorted-subset donors had higher generation probabilities. Because the study included a small number of donors, the genetic and exposure-history diversity represented was limited. Sampling was restricted to blood, and TCR repertoires in tissue are likely to differ from TCR repertoires in blood. Naive subsets generally had larger estimated clonotype richness than memory subsets did. Pairwise subsampling led to the expectation that sequencing depth would affect the degree of clonotype sharing among donors.

CDR1 LNHNV and CDR2 YYDKDF were looked up in the germline V gene (reference sequence). The V and J ends are trimmed by 3 bases and 5 bases, leaving 10 bases between them. The CDR3, cysteine through phenylalanine, is 13 amino acids long. The read is trimmed to its CDR3 DNA, 39 bases read in frame from base 1. TCR CDR3 regions were amplified from genomic DNA by multiplex PCR using the deep immunoSEQ assay. For each cell subset, the extracted genomic DNA was distributed evenly across all wells of several immunoSEQ 96-well plates, and each plate served as one replicate. Each replicate PCR for sorted subsets received about 210 ng genomic DNA, equal to about 30,000 T cell genomes. Purified libraries were quantified with a Qubit 3.0 fluorometer, sized on a Bioanalyzer 2100, and re-quantified with the KAPA Library Quantification kit. Every immunoSEQ 96-well plate was sequenced on a dedicated single-read 150-cycle Illumina NextSeq 550 flow cell. Regarding the original processing steps: Because the immunoSEQ output included only junctional sequences and no quality scores, the filtering could not be the same as the filtering used for full-length reads. To assign V/J genes and CDR3, sequences were annotated using PyIR, a Python wrapper for IgBLAST v1.9, with IMGT germline references. Reads were filtered out if the reads had weak V/J assignments (E-value above 1e-6), no CDR3, stop codons, out-of-frame junctions, or ambiguous translated residues. V3J clonotypes were defined as sequences sharing the same inferred V gene, J gene, and CDR3 amino acid sequence. Percentage overlap between repertoires was computed as shared unique clonotypes divided by the size of the smaller repertoire. RTK rarefaction, the Chao1 estimator, and Recon v2.1 estimates of unobserved clonotypes were used to assess repertoire richness. OLGA was used to compute generation probabilities for all TCRbeta clonotypes that the gDNA method yielded from a few donors. TCRdb limited this immuneACCESS table to in-frame rearrangements with V and J called. A share of clones is missing; checked studies link under half to unresolved V genes, and the rest is unexplained. V and J calls and clone size are given by that table; D and trimming were obtained from the DNA. This sample lists some 680,000 clones; more than 70% were detected once. The ten largest clones capture around 1.7% of the sample.

With respect to this clone: Its antigen remains undetermined. No clone much larger than this one lies a single base away; base qualities are absent.

Donors were healthy HIV-negative adults with no recently reported acute infections or vaccinations. Every donor was a Caucasian adult living in Nashville, Tennessee, USA. Magnetic negative selection was used to enrich CD4+ T cells, after which naive cells were positively selected on CD45RA and the negative fraction became the memory subset. After blood collection by leukapheresis, PBMCs were isolated using Ficoll-Histopaque density gradient centrifugation and then cryopreserved in the vapor phase of liquid nitrogen. Analytical flow cytometry was used to check the purity and quantity of every magnetically sorted T cell population. Genomic DNA was isolated from each sorted fraction and quantified by UV absorbance on a Nanodrop 2000c.

The clonotype comes from a woman aged 30 to 39 in good health. The sequencing sample was made of memory CD4+ T cells sorted from blood. The cell subset or site label, read with the paper, signifies: CD45RA-negative fraction. Rearrangement joined TRBV15 to TRBJ2-5; the D gene cannot be resolved reliably. CDR3 region: CATSSGVFETQYF. The sequenced DNA: TGTGCCACCAGCAGTGGAGTCTTCGAGACCCAGTACTTC.